Following are 26 T cell receptor beta chains from one sample sequenced in a study of tumor and adjacent non-tumor tissue in lung cancer (dated by TCRdb to about 2018). Bulk unsorted tissue served as the source for RNA extraction, and RNA quality was assessed using a NanoDrop ND-1000 and an Agilent 2100. Library construction relied on multiplex PCR. Sequenced using an Illumina HiSeq 2500. TCRbeta libraries were constructed through three rounds of nested PCR with primers (Table S4) according to protocols adapted from ARM-PCR. The public reads were reanalyzed by TCRdb: fastp trimming at Q25, MiXCR alignment, in-frame beta chains only. Rows merge per CDR3 protein into single entries with the most common DNA and genes. The sample table contains under 150,000 distinct CDR3 sequences; only one count was recorded for around 67% of them. The top ten hold around a sixth of the sample. The sample was lung tumor tissue. The receptor set was obtained from a man between 60 and 70 years old with small cell lung cancer.

With regard to this clonotype: A read error is likely, as this CDR3 ends without the conserved phenylalanine or tryptophan. Because the CDR3's place on the DNA is in doubt, the DNA is left out and the CDR3 is given as listed by TCRdb. V gene TRBV12-3 or TRBV12-4 combines with J gene TRBJ2-1; the table gives TRBD1 as D, unverified against the DNA. The CDR3 spans 13 residues, counting both ends. The CDR3 loop is CTSSLARGDSPFS.

With respect to this clonotype: A single base separates this from a much larger clone, so it may be a read error. The genes are TRBV20-1 and TRBJ1-6, with D tentatively TRBD1 (6 bases). Per the germline V gene, CDR1 is DFQATT and CDR2 is SNEGSKA (reference sequence). The CDR3 runs to 14 residues. The ends were cut back, 3 bases at V and 14 bases at J, with 20 bases in the middle. The CDR3: CSASTGQSYRALHF. CDR3 DNA sequence: TGCAGTGCTAGCACTGGACAGAGTTATAGAGCCCTCCACTTT.

Worth noting for this clonotype: A junction end diverges from the germline sequence, so it may reflect a read error. The chain uses TRBV11-3 and TRBJ2-2; D may be TRBD1 (6 bases). Germline CDR1 SGHNT, CDR2 YENEEA. The CDR3 runs to 14 residues. The CDR3 DNA is TGTGACAGCAACTTAAACAGGGACACCGGGGAGCTGTTTTTT. This gives the protein CDSNLNRDTGELFF.

The V gene is TRBV28, the J gene TRBJ1-1; 7 bases map to TRBD1. The V and J ends lost 5 bases and 1 base, in that order; junction bases with no gene match: 7. Germline CDR1 reads MDHEN; CDR2 reads SYDVKM. The CDR3 has 15 residues. This CDR3 is CASSPIDRENTEAFF. The CDR3 DNA follows: TGTGCCAGCAGTCCGATCGACAGGGAGAACACTGAAGCTTTCTTT. The variable domain in full, with the rest retrieved from reference TRBV28 and TRBJ1-1, is DVKVTQSSRYLVKRTGEKVFLECVQDMDHENMFWYRQDPGLGLRLIYFSYDVKMKEKGDIPEGYSVSREKKERFSLILESASTNQTSMYLCASSPIDRENTEAFFGQGTRLTVV.

Regarding this clonotype: A much larger clone differs from this one at a single base, so this may be a read error. A read error is likely, as this CDR3 ends without the conserved phenylalanine or tryptophan. The rearrangement links TRBV13 to TRBJ1-1, with a tentative D call TRBD1 (6 bases). Trimming removed 5 bases from V and 5 bases from J, with 18 bases in between. Per germline, CDR1 PRHDT and CDR2 FYEKMQ (reference sequence). The CDR3 runs 15 residues. CDR3 nucleotide sequence: TGTGCCAGCAGCCAGAGGGGCTCAGGGGAGACTGAAGCTTTCTAT. Translation gives CASSQRGSGETEAFY.

About this clonotype: One junction end disagrees with the germline gene, perhaps due to a read error. The chain uses TRBV28 and TRBJ2-3; possibly TRBD1 or TRBD2 for D (6 bases each). CDR1 is MDHEN, CDR2 SYDVKM, per germline. The CDR3 contains 16 residues. The CDR3 protein is CACSPWGAREGGTQYF. CDR3 DNA sequence: TGTGCCTGCAGTCCATGGGGGGCCCGCGAAGGCGGTACGCAGTATTTT.

Details on this clonotype: This may be a read error: a much more frequent sequence differs by one nucleotide. This chain connects TRBV6-5 to TRBJ2-1; no firm D call. The CDR3 is 12 amino acids. Per the germline V gene, CDR1 is MNHEY and CDR2 is SVGAGI. The V and J ends lost 11 bases and 9 bases respectively, with 17 bases between them. CDR3 loop: CAALTGDPEQFF. CDR3 coding DNA: TGTGCCGCGTTGACTGGCGATCCTGAGCAGTTCTTC.

This clonotype has a single count. One end of the junction varies from germline; a read error may be responsible. The chain is built from TRBV20-1 and TRBJ1-2, with a weak D call TRBD1 (6 bases). Germline V gene data show CDR1 as DFQATT and CDR2 as SNEGSKA (reference sequence). The length of the CDR3 is 13 residues. The CDR3 DNA sequence: TGCAGTGCTAGCCCTATAGGGGTCGGGGGCTACACCTTT. Translating it yields CSASPIGVGGYTF.

About this clonotype itself: At one boundary the junction diverges from the germline segment, which might be a read error. V gene TRBV20-1 combines with J gene TRBJ2-5, with D tentatively TRBD2 (7 bases). The germline V gene has CDR1 DFQATT and CDR2 SNEGSKA (reference sequence). CDR3 length: 13 amino acids. The CDR3 protein is CSAERDTQETHYF. In DNA form, the CDR3 reads TGCAGTGCTGAGCGGGACACTCAAGAGACCCACTACTTC.

This chain uses TRBV29-1 with TRBJ2-1, with D possibly being TRBD2 (6 bases). Trimming removed 3 bases at V and 15 bases at J, with 27 bases between. The CDR3 sequence is 15 residues long. The germline gives CDR1 SQVTM, CDR2 ANQGSEA. The CDR3 DNA sequence: TGCAGCGTTGAGGTAGCGGTAGCGGCCCCCAGCAAGCGGTTCTTC. This translates into CSVEVAVAAPSKRFF.

The V call is TRBV20-1, the J call TRBJ2-1; D might be TRBD2 (6 bases). The length of the CDR3 is 15 residues. Germline loops: CDR1 DFQATT, CDR2 SNEGSKA (reference sequence). Trimming left V 6 bases short and J 6 bases short, with 21 bases between. In nucleotides, the CDR3 is TGCAGTGCCCCCGGGACTGGTGGGGTTTTCAATGAGCAGTTCTTC. The encoded protein is CSAPGTGGVFNEQFF.

The genes are TRBV11-3 and TRBJ1-6, with D unresolved. V was trimmed by 6 bases and J by 7 bases, leaving 13 bases between them. The CDR3 has 14 residues. CDR1 and CDR2 from the germline V gene are SGHNT and YENEEA. The CDR3 DNA reads as TGTGCCAGCAGGCTCGGGATAGAAAATTCACCCCTCCACTTT. Translated, it gives CASRLGIENSPLHF. Filled out from reference TRBV11-3 and TRBJ1-6, the complete variable domain reads EAGVVQSPRYKIIEKKQPVAFWCNPISGHNTLYWYLQNLGQGPELLIRYENEEAVDDSQLPKDRFSAERLKGVDSTLKIQPAELGDSAVYLCASRLGIENSPLHFGNGTRLTVT.

The V call is TRBV12-5, the J call TRBJ2-6; D is perhaps TRBD1 or TRBD2 (5 bases each). The CDR3 is 13 amino acids. Germline V gives CDR1 LGHNT, CDR2 FRNRAP. CDR3 coding DNA: TGTGCCTGTGCCCCAGGGACGTCCAACGTCCTGACTTTC. It is translated as CACAPGTSNVLTF.

With regard to this clonotype: The junction and the germline gene differ at one end; a read error may be behind it. The V and J genes are TRBV11-2 and TRBJ2-1, with a possible D match to TRBD1 (6 bases). The CDR3 contains 15 residues. Germline CDR1 reads SGHAT; CDR2 reads FQNNGV. CDR3 loop: CTSSQGGLSYNEQFF. DNA for the CDR3: TGTACCAGCAGTCAAGGGGGTTTGAGCTACAATGAGCAGTTCTTC.

This clonotype is categorized as medium-sized. The V call is TRBV20-1, the J call TRBJ1-4; 7 positions match TRBD1. Germline loops: CDR1 DFQATT, CDR2 SNEGSKA (reference sequence). The junction had 4 bases not matched to a gene; V was cut back by 6 bases and J by 6 bases. CDR3 size: 12 residues. This CDR3 reads CSARGRDEKLFF. The CDR3 bases are TGCAGTGCCAGGGGGAGGGATGAAAAACTGTTTTTT.

Only a few counts were recorded for this clonotype. The chain has TRBV24-1 and TRBJ1-5; 10 bases align to TRBD1. There are 15 residues in the CDR3. Looked up from germline, CDR1 is KGHDR and CDR2 is SFDVKD. J was trimmed by 7 bases and V by 3 bases; bases with no gene match: 5. CDR3 loop: CATSDGTGEDQPQHF. The CDR3 DNA is TGTGCCACCAGTGATGGGACAGGGGAAGACCAGCCCCAGCATTTT.

Regarding this clonotype: The junction does not match germline at one end; this may be a read error. This chain uses TRBV11-3 with TRBJ2-2, with 7 bases fitting TRBD1. The CDR3 contains 16 residues. Germline V lookup: CDR1 SGHNT, CDR2 YENEEA. The CDR3 coding sequence is TGTGCCAGCAGCATACAGGGGACAGCGAACACCAGGGAGCTGTTTTTT. Protein product: CASSIQGTANTRELFF.

Worth noting for this clonotype: A read error may be the cause here, since a much bigger clone is one base away. This chain links TRBV6-5 with TRBJ1-2; TRBD1 is a possible D gene (5 bases). In germline, CDR1 is MNHEY, CDR2 SVGAGI. The CDR3 covers 12 residues. CDR3: CANSYVGGGYTF. DNA of the CDR3: TGTGCCAACAGTTACGTCGGGGGTGGCTACACCTTC.

Of note for this clonotype: A clone one base away is much larger, so this may be a read error. The chain couples TRBV6-6 to TRBJ2-7, with D perhaps matching TRBD2 (7 bases). Germline loops: CDR1 MNHNY, CDR2 SVGAGI (reference sequence). V was shortened by 7 bases and J by 4 bases, with 14 bases between the two germline ends. This CDR3 is built from 13 residues. This CDR3 is CASTGGRSYEQYF. For the CDR3, the DNA is TGTGCCAGCACCGGGGGGCGTAGTTACGAGCAGTACTTC.

This clonotype was found once. A single base separates this from a much larger clone, so it may be a read error. V gene TRBV5-4 combines with J gene TRBJ1-4, with D possibly TRBD1 on 6 matching bases. Germline V gene sequence: CDR1 SGHNT, CDR2 YYREEE (reference sequence). The CDR3 length is 16 residues. The CDR3 DNA follows: TGTGCCGGCAGCCCGGTTCCAGGGGCAACTAATGAAAAACTGTTTTTT. Its protein is CAGSPVPGATNEKLFF.

Comment on this clonotype: The CDR3 does not end in the conserved phenylalanine or tryptophan, so this is likely a read error. The chain employs TRBV11-2 and TRBJ2-3; D is uncertain. The CDR3 is 15 residues long. Germline CDR1 SGHAT, CDR2 FQNNGV. CDR3 sequence reads: CASSLDKKGADTQYL. CDR3 DNA: TGTGCCAGCAGCTTGGATAAAAAAGGAGCAGATACCCAGTATCTT.

Points on this clonotype: Being one base from a much bigger clone, this may be a read error. The V and J genes are TRBV6-6 and TRBJ2-3, with 7 bases matching TRBD2. V gave up 9 bases and J gave up 10 bases; unmatched junction bases: 19. The CDR3 is 15 amino acids. Looked up from germline, CDR1 is MNHNY and CDR2 is SVGAGI (reference sequence). DNA for the CDR3: TGTGCCAGGAGAACACTAGCGTTAGGAATTATGGCGCAGTATTTT. Translated, it gives CARRTLALGIMAQYF.

This clonotype was recorded a few times. This chain connects TRBV20-1 to TRBJ2-1; 8 bases match TRBD2. CDR1 is DFQATT, CDR2 SNEGSKA, per germline (reference sequence). V was pared by 0 bases and J by 4 bases, with 5 bases of the junction left unmatched. This CDR3 region has 15 residues. CDR3 sequence: CSARDGSGSYNEQFF. The CDR3 nucleotides are TGCAGTGCTAGAGATGGGAGCGGGAGTTACAATGAGCAGTTCTTC.

Worth noting for this clonotype: The junction and the germline gene differ at one end; a read error may be behind it. The chain combines TRBV11-2 with TRBJ2-3; 12 positions agree with TRBD2. Looked up from germline, CDR1 is SGHAT and CDR2 is FQNNGV. CDR3 length: 18 amino acids. CDR3 nucleotide sequence: TGTGCCAGGAGCTCACTTCTCCTAGCGGGAGGGCCCACAGATACACAGTATTTT. It specifies CARSSLLLAGGPTDTQYF.

This clonotype was seen a few times. The gene calls are TRBV13 and TRBJ2-3, with D tentatively TRBD1 or TRBD2 (5 bases each). The CDR3 covers 15 residues. Between the trimmed V and J ends, which lost 5 bases and 3 bases, there was a span of 15 bases. The germline V gene has CDR1 PRHDT and CDR2 FYEKMQ (reference sequence). Here the CDR3 reads CASSPGTGTTDTQYF. CDR3 in DNA: TGTGCCAGCAGCCCAGGGACCGGAACTACAGATACGCAGTATTTT. Full variable domain (missing parts from reference TRBV13 and TRBJ2-3): AAGVIQSPRHLIKEKRETATLKCYPIPRHDTVYWYQQGPGQDPQFLISFYEKMQSDKGSIPDRFSAQQFSDYHSELNMSSLELGDSALYFCASSPGTGTTDTQYFGPGTRLTVL.

Turning to this clonotype: This CDR3 is missing its conserved last phenylalanine or tryptophan, likely due to a read error. The chain joins TRBV5-5 to TRBJ2-7; TRBD2 might be the D (6 bases). Per the germline V gene, CDR1 is SGHKS and CDR2 is YYEKEE (reference sequence). V gave up 4 bases and J gave up 2 bases, with 19 bases separating them. The CDR3 covers 16 residues. CDR3 DNA: TGTGCCAGCAGCCCCGGGGCAGGGAGGATTACCTACGAGCAGTACTAC. It yields the protein CASSPGAGRITYEQYY.